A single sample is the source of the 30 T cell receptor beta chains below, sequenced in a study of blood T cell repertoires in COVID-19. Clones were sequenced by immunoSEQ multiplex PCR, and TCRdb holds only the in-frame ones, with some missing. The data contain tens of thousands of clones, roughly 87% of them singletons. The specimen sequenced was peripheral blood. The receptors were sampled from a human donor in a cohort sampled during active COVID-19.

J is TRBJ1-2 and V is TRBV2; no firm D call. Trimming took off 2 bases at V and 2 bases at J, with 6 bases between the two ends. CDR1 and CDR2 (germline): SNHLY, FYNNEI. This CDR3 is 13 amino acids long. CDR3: CASSELGNYGYTF. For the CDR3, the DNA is TGTGCCAGCAGTGAACTAGGAAACTATGGCTACACCTTC.

As DNA, the CDR3 is TGTGCCAGCAGCTTGGAACCCAGGGATCCCACCGGGGAGCTGTTTTTT. This sequence encodes CASSLEPRDPTGELFF. V is TRBV5-8 and J is TRBJ2-2; tentatively, D is TRBD1 (5 bases). Trimming removed 0 bases at V and 4 bases at J, with 13 bases between. Germline V CDR1 and CDR2: SGHTS, YDEGEE. This CDR3 region has 16 residues.

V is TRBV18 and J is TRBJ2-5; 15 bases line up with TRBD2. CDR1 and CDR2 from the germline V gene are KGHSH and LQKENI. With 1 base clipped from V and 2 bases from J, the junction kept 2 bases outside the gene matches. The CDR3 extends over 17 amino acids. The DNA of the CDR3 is TGTGCCAGCTCACCACAGGGACTAGCGGGGGGACAAGAGACCCAGTACTTC. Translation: CASSPQGLAGGQETQYF.

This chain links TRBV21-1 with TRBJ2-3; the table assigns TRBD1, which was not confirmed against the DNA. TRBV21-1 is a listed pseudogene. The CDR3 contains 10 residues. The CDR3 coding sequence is TGTGCCAGCAAGCCCGACACCGAGTATTTT. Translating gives CASKPDTEYF.

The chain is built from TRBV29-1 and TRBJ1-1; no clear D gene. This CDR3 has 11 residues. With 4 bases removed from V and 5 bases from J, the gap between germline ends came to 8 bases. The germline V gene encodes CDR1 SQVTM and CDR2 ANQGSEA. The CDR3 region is CSVVVLTEAFF. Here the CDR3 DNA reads TGCAGCGTTGTTGTCCTGACTGAAGCTTTCTTT.

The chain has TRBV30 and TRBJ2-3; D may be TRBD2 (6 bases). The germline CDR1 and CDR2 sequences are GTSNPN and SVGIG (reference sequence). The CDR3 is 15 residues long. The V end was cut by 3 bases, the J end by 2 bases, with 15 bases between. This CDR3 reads CAWSGQRGTTDTQYF. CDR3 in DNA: TGTGCCTGGAGCGGACAACGCGGGACCACAGATACGCAGTATTTT.

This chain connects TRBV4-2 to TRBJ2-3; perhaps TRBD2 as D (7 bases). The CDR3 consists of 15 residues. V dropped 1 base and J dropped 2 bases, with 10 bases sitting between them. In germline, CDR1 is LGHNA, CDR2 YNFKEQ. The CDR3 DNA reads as TGTGCCAGCAGCCAAGGGCGGGGGCCCACAGATACGCAGTATTTT. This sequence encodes CASSQGRGPTDTQYF.

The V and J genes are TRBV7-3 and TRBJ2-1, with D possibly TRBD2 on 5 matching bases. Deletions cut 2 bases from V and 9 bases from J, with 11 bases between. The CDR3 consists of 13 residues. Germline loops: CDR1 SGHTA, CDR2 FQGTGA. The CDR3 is CASSLYGEGEQFF. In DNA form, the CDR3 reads TGTGCCAGCAGCTTATACGGAGAGGGTGAGCAGTTCTTC.

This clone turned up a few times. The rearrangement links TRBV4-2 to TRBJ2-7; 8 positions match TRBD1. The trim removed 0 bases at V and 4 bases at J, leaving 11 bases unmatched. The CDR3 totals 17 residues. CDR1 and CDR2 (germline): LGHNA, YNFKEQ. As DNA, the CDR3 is TGTGCCAGCAGCCAAGATGGAGGAGGACAGGGCCGGTACGAGCAGTACTTC. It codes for CASSQDGGGQGRYEQYF.

The CDR3 DNA sequence: TGTGCCAGCAGTAGAAATCAAGGACTTCTCTCCACTGAAGCTTTCTTT. Protein: CASSRNQGLLSTEAFF. V gene TRBV2 combines with J gene TRBJ1-1; D is uncertain. Trimming shortened V by 5 bases and J by 4 bases, and 20 bases separated the two germline ends. This CDR3 contains 16 residues. From germline, CDR1 is SNHLY and CDR2 FYNNEI.

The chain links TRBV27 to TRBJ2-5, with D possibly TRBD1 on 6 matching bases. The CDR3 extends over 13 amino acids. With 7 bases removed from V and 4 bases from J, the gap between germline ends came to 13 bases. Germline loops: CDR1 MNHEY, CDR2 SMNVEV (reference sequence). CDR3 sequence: CASTQGFGETQYF. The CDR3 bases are TGTGCCAGCACCCAGGGGTTCGGAGAGACCCAGTACTTC.

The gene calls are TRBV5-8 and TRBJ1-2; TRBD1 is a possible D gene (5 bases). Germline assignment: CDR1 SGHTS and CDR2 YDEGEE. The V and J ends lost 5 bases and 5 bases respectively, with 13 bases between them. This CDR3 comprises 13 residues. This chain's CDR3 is CASRWEGPYGYTF. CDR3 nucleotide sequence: TGTGCCAGCAGATGGGAGGGGCCTTATGGCTACACCTTC.

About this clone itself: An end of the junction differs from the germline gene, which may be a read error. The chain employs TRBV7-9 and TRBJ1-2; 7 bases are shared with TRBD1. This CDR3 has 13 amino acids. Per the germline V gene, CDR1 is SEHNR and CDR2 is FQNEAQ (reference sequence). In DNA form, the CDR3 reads TGTGCCAGCAGCAAGGACAGGAATTCTCCCAGCGGCTTC. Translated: CASSKDRNSPSGF.

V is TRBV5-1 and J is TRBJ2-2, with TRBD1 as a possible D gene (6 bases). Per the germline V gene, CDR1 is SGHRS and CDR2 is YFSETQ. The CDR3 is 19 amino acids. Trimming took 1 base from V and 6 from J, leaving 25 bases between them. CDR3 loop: CASSLTWSSTGNSAGELFF. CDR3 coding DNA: TGCGCCAGCAGCTTGACCTGGTCGAGCACAGGGAATTCGGCCGGGGAGCTGTTTTTT.

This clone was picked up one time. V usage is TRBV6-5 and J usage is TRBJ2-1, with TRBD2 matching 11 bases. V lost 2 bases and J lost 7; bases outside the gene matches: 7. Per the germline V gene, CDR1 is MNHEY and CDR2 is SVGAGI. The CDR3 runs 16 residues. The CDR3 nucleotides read TGTGCCAGCAGTTACCCCGGGACTAGCGGTACGAATGAGCAGTTCTTC. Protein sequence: CASSYPGTSGTNEQFF.

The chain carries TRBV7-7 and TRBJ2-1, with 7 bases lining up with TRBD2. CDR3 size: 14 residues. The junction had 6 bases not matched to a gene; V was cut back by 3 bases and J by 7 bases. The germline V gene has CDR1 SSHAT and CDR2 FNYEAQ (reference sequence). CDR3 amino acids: CASSFSRGENEQFF. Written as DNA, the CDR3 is TGTGCCAGCAGCTTTTCCCGGGGGGAGAATGAGCAGTTCTTC.

This CDR3 is CASSSAGANVLTF. CDR3 sequence (DNA): TGCGCCAGCAGCTCGGCTGGGGCCAACGTCCTGACTTTC. V is TRBV5-1 and J is TRBJ2-6; the D is unclear. Looked up from germline, CDR1 is SGHRS and CDR2 is YFSETQ. The CDR3 is 13 residues long. Trimming pared 3 bases from V and 2 bases from J, leaving 3 bases between.

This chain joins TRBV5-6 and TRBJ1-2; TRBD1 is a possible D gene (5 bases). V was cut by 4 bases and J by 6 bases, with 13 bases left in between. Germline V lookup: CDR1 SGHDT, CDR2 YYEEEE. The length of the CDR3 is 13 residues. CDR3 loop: CASSGGLTDGYTF. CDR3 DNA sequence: TGTGCCAGCAGCGGGGGACTCACGGATGGCTACACCTTC.

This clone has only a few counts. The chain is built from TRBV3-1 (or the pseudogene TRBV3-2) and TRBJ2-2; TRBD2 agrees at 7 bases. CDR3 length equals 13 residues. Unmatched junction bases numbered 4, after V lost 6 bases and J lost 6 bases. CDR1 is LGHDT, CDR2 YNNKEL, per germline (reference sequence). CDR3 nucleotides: TGTGCCAGCAGTAAACTAGCGTCCGGGGAGCTGTTTTTT. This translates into CASSKLASGELFF.

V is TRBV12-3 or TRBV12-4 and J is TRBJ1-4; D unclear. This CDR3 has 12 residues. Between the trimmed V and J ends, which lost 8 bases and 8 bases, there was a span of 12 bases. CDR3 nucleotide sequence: TGTGCCAGCGCGTTCGGCGGAGAAAAACTGTTTTTT. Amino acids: CASAFGGEKLFF.

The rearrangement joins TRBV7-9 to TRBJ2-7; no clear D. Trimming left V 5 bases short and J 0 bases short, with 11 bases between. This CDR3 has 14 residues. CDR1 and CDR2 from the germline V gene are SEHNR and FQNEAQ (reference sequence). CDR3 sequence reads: CASSPGRSSYEQYF. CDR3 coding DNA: TGTGCCAGCAGCCCCGGAAGGAGCTCCTACGAGCAGTACTTC.

DNA of the CDR3: TGTGCCAGCAGTCGGGACAGCGCATATGGCTACACCTTC. This translates into CASSRDSAYGYTF. The chain combines TRBV6-5 with TRBJ1-2; TRBD1 agrees at 7 bases. The V gene's germline CDR1 is MNHEY and CDR2 SVGAGI. Unmatched junction bases numbered 5, after V lost 5 bases and J lost 5 bases. CDR3 length equals 13 residues.

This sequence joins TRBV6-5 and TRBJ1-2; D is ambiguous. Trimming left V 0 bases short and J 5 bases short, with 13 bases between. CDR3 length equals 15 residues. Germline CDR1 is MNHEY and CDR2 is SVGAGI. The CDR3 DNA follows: TGTGCCAGCAGTTACTCCAGGCACTGGACTTATGGCTACACCTTC. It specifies CASSYSRHWTYGYTF.

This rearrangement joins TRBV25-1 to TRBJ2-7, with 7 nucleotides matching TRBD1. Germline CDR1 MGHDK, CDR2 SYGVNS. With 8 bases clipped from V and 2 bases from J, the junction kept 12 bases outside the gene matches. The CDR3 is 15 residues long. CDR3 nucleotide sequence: TGTGCCAGCGGACAAACAGGGGATCCCGCCTACGAGCAGTACTTC. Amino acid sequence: CASGQTGDPAYEQYF.

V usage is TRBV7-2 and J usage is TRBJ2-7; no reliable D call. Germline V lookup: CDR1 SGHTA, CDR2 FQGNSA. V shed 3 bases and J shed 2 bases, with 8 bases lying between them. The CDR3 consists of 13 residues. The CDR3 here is CASSLGIAYEQYF. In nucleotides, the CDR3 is TGTGCCAGCAGCTTGGGCATAGCCTACGAGCAGTACTTC.

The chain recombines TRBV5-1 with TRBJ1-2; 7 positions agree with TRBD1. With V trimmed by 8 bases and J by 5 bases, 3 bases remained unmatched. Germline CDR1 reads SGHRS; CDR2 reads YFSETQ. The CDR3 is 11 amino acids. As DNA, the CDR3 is TGCGCCAGTGGGACAGATTATGGCTACACCTTC. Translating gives CASGTDYGYTF.

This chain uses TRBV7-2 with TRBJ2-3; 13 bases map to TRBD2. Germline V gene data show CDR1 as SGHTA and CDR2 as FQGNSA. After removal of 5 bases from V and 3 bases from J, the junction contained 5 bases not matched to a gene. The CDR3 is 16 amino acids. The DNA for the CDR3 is TGTGCCAGCAGCCCCCGGACTAGCGGGGGTACAGATACGCAGTATTTT. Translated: CASSPRTSGGTDTQYF.

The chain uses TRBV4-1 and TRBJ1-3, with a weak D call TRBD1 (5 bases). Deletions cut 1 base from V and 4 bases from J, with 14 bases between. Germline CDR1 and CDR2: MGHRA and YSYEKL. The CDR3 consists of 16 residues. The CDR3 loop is CASSQGLGAGGNTIYF. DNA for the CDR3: TGCGCCAGCAGCCAAGGACTAGGGGCGGGGGGAAACACCATATATTTT.

CDR3: CASSFPTSGRPQETQYF. In DNA form, the CDR3 reads TGTGCCAGCAGCTTTCCGACTAGCGGGAGACCCCAAGAGACCCAGTACTTC. The rearrangement joins TRBV5-4 to TRBJ2-5, with 12 bases matching TRBD2. CDR1 is SGHNT and CDR2 is YYREEE in the germline V gene (reference sequence). CDR3 length: 17 residues. The ends lost 2 bases at V and 1 base at J; junction bases unmatched: 6.

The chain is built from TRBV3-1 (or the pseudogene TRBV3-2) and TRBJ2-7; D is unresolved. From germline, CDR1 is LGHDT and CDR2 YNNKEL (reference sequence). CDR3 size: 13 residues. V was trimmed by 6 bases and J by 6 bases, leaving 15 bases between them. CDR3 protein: CASSTVSSGEQYF. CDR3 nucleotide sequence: TGTGCCAGCAGTACGGTCAGTTCGGGCGAGCAGTACTTC.